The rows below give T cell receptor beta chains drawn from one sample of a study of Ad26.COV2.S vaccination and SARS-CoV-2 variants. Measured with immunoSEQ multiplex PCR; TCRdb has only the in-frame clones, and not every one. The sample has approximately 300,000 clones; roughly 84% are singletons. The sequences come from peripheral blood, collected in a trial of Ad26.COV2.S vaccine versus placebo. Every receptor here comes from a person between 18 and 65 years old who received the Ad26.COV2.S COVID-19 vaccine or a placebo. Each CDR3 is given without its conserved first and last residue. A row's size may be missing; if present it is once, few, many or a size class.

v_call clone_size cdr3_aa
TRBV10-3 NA AISEQGAKGYT
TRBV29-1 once SVGGQGEAF
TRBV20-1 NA SASTGQNTEAF
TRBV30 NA AWSRGGSSSYGYT
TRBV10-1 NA ASSESTTGRGAF
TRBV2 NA ASSRDRQETQY
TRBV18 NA ASSPQGLKQY
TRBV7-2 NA ASSYSRTVEQY
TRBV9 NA ASSVAPGLGEQY
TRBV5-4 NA ASSPGQYSYEQY
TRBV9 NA ASEDRGANTGELF
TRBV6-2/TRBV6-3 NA ASSSSLGHVEAF
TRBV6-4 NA ASSDLGETGELF
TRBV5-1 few ASSYQDNSPLH
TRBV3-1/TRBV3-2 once ASSREGTGNTGELF
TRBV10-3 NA AISETRQGANYGYT
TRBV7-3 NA ASSPGTGGFYGYT
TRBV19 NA ASRRGTGVASWAGELF
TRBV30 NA AWSLTLTGKGSPLH
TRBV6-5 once ATTRGQGFEQY
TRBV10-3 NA AIMRGPSYEQY
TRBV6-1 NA ASSEVWGGYEQF
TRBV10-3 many AISESNTYTEAF
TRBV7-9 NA ASSPKDWASGADTQY
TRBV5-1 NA ASSSPGDTQY
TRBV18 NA ASSPQGPRETQY
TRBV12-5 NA ASGLDANTEAF
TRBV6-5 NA ASRAGGVTYTEAF